The rows below give T cell receptor beta chains drawn from one sample of a study of blood T cells in healthy people across ages. In TCRdb, the 5' RACE reads were re-called with MiXCR into one record per CDR3 protein. Of about 690,000 distinct CDR3 sequences in the sample, around 41% were seen once. Sample: blood. The receptor set was obtained from a man older than 75 in good health. CDR3s include the opening cysteine and the closing phenylalanine or tryptophan. D genes are given only for firm matches.

d_call,v_call,j_call,cdr3_aa
NA,TRBV2,TRBJ2-6,CASSDDAISGANVLTF
NA,TRBV3-1,TRBJ2-7,CASSHQGKASEQYF
NA,TRBV25-1,TRBJ2-6,CASGKGTNSGANVLTF
TRBD1,TRBV20-1,TRBJ2-7,CSALPGTGASYEQYF
NA,TRBV12-3/TRBV12-4,TRBJ2-1,CASTEGDESNEQFF
NA,TRBV10-3,TRBJ2-3,CAISELITSTDTQYF
TRBD2,TRBV29-1,TRBJ2-1,CSGESQAGSGNEQFF
NA,TRBV5-1,TRBJ2-1,CASSLGGEQQLHEQFF
TRBD2,TRBV10-1,TRBJ2-3,CASSENAGVTDTQYF
NA,TRBV12-3/TRBV12-4,TRBJ2-1,CASSLAPITNEQFF
NA,TRBV7-2,TRBJ2-7,CASSRYSSVSSYEQYF
TRBD2,TRBV28,TRBJ2-7,CASGASGSIYEQYF
NA,TRBV7-2,TRBJ1-1,CASSLVLGTEAFF
TRBD1,TRBV5-1,TRBJ2-7,CASSTAGTVPYEQYF
NA,TRBV27,TRBJ1-5,CASSLGTNRQSNQPQHF
NA,TRBV20-1,TRBJ2-5,CSARYGEETLYF
NA,TRBV15,TRBJ2-5,CATSRERGYQETQYF
NA,TRBV7-2,TRBJ1-1,CASSLMAGRNTEAFF
NA,TRBV20-1,TRBJ1-5,CSAPTGNQPQHF
TRBD2,TRBV28,TRBJ2-5,CASSLPSGILTQYF
NA,TRBV6-5,TRBJ1-3,CASSPHPNSGNTIYF
NA,TRBV5-4,TRBJ2-4,CASSLPGQIAKNIQYF
TRBD2,TRBV7-2,TRBJ2-3,CASSSLAVRRDTQYF
NA,TRBV7-7,TRBJ2-7,CASSLEGRAYEQYF
TRBD1,TRBV4-1,TRBJ2-7,CASSQAPGQGYEQYF
NA,TRBV6-5,TRBJ1-5,CASSKNRDSNQPQHF
TRBD2,TRBV5-1,TRBJ2-7,CASSFYPGTSVSYEQYF
NA,TRBV7-8,TRBJ1-2,CASSLVPDILVDVGYTF
NA,TRBV4-1,TRBJ1-2,CASSQALTRVKNVYTF
TRBD1,TRBV29-1,TRBJ1-5,CSVRTGGDQPQHF
NA,TRBV20-1,TRBJ2-7,CSAWPHGTPAYEQYF
NA,TRBV6-2/TRBV6-3,TRBJ2-7,CASTPPRGYEYEQYF
NA,TRBV25-1,TRBJ2-7,CASSDTGRPYSYEQYF
NA,TRBV4-2,TRBJ2-7,CASSQDYGVGYEQYF
NA,TRBV20-1,NA,CSAIDPLTPYLRLREQYF
NA,TRBV20-1,NA,CSAEGLTYEQYF
NA,TRBV29-1,TRBJ1-1,CSETGTMNTEAFF
NA,TRBV20-1,TRBJ1-2,CSAFTGPPSGYTF
NA,TRBV12-3/TRBV12-4,TRBJ2-7,CASSPAPYQTHYEQYF
NA,TRBV4-2,TRBJ2-7,CASSQDQCEQYF
NA,TRBV24-1,TRBJ2-3,CATGLPSGGGTSDTQYF